This TCR beta chain appears in the sequencing data of a study of control samples from healthy donors and cancer patients. Method: immunoSEQ multiplex PCR; TCRdb's copy keeps in-frame clones and lacks some. The table lists just under 75,000 clones, more than 85% of them singletons, with 3% to 4.5% in the top ten. Germline CDR1 SGHDN, CDR2 FVKESK. Trimming stripped 7 bases from V and 0 bases from J, with 16 bases between. The CDR3 is made up of 16 amino acids. This receptor was identified in a woman aged 50 to 65 in good health. The V call is TRBV14, the J call TRBJ2-1; perhaps D is TRBD1 or TRBD2 (5 bases each). Sequencing was performed on blood. CDR3 nucleotide sequence: TGTGCCAGCAACCAGGGTGGCGGGTTCTCCTACAATGAGCAGTTCTTC. Translating gives CASNQGGGFSYNEQFF. The full variable domain, in which reference TRBV14 and TRBJ2-1 provide the parts outside the CDR3, is EAGVTQFPSHSVIEKGQTVTLRCDPISGHDNLYWYRRVMGKEIKFLLHFVKESKQDESGMPNNRFLAERTGGTYSTLKVQPAELEDSGVYFCASNQGGGFSYNEQFFGPGTRLTVL.